A selection of T cell receptor beta chains follows, all from one sample in a study of molecular identifiers for immune sequencing clone quantification. TCRdb processed the PCR reads anew with MiXCR; each CDR3 protein has one entry. This sample has under 800,000 distinct CDR3 sequences, with around 25% found just once. Sequencing used naive CD8+ T cells from blood, with Jurkat cell RNA spiked in. The receptors come from a human donor in good health. Some libraries in this study had Jurkat cell RNA spiked in. Both conserved end residues are part of each CDR3. Fields, in order: V gene, clone size, CDR3 length, J gene, D gene, CDR3 DNA, CDR3 protein. A D gene is named only where the DNA matches it firmly. The size field is filled for only some rows; it gives once, few, many or a size class.

TRBV7-2,-,13,TRBJ2-1,-,TGTGCCAGCAGCTTAGCGCCACATTTTGAGCAGTTCTTC,CASSLAPHFEQFF
TRBV28,-,17,TRBJ2-2,TRBD1,TGTGCCAGCAGTTTGTCTCAGGGGGCCTTGGGCACCGGGGAGCTGTTTTTT,CASSLSQGALGTGELFF
TRBV28,-,16,TRBJ2-5,TRBD2,TGTGCCAGCAGCCTCTTGTCGGCGGGAGTCCAAGAGACCCAGTACTTC,CASSLLSAGVQETQYF
TRBV5-1,few,16,TRBJ1-5,-,TGCGCCAGCAGCTGCCAAGTATCTCTTAGCGATCAGCCCCAGCATTTT,CASSCQVSLSDQPQHF
TRBV5-4,many,15,TRBJ2-3,TRBD1,TGTGCCAGCAGGATAAAGGGGGCCTTCCCTGATACGCAGTATTTT,CASRIKGAFPDTQYF
TRBV7-6,-,15,TRBJ1-5,-,TGTGCCAGCAGCTTAGGTGGGGTGGGCACAGATACGCAGCATTTT,CASSLGGVGTDTQHF
TRBV2,-,15,TRBJ2-5,TRBD2,TGTGCCAGCAGTGAAGCCCCAGCGGGGCGAGAGACCCAGTACTTC,CASSEAPAGRETQYF
TRBV9,few,15,TRBJ2-3,TRBD2,TGTGCCAGCAGCGTAGGCGGCGGGAGCGGTGATACGCAGTATTTT,CASSVGGGSGDTQYF
TRBV6-5,-,13,TRBJ2-7,-,TGTGCCAGCAGTTACGAAGACAGCTACGAGCAGTACTTC,CASSYEDSYEQYF
TRBV7-8,many,19,TRBJ2-3,-,TGTGCCAGCAGCCTCCTATTCGGGGGCGCAAGATTTCCCACAGATACGCAGTATTTT,CASSLLFGGARFPTDTQYF
TRBV20-1,-,11,TRBJ2-7,-,TGCAGTGCCGTGCAAGTGGGCGAGCAGTACTTC,CSAVQVGEQYF
TRBV28,few,15,TRBJ2-7,-,TGTGCCAGCAGTTTAAGGGGCACCCTCTCCTACGAGCAGTACTTC,CASSLRGTLSYEQYF
TRBV7-9,few,17,TRBJ2-7,TRBD2,TGTGCCAGCAGCGCAGTGGCTAGCGGGGGGGCCGCCTACGAGCAGTACTTC,CASSAVASGGAAYEQYF
TRBV4-1,few,13,TRBJ1-4,-,TGCGCCAGCAGCCTAACATCCGGGGAAAAACTGTTTTTT,CASSLTSGEKLFF
TRBV6-2/TRBV6-3,-,12,TRBJ1-1,-,TGTGCCAGCAGTTACGGCACACTTAGGGCTTTCTTT,CASSYGTLRAFF
TRBV24-1,few,17,TRBJ2-1,TRBD1,TGTGCCACCAGTGATTTGGTCACAGGGGGGCAAGTGGATGAGCAGTTCTTC,CATSDLVTGGQVDEQFF
TRBV11-1,few,19,TRBJ2-1,TRBD2,TGTGCCAGCAGCTTAGAGCCCCCGCTAGCGGGAGCCTCTGGGGATGAGCAGTTCTTC,CASSLEPPLAGASGDEQFF
TRBV20-1,few,15,TRBJ2-7,-,TGCAGTGCTAGAGATCGGGATCATCAAACCTACGAGCAGTACTTC,CSARDRDHQTYEQYF
TRBV7-6,few,18,TRBJ2-7,TRBD1,TGTGCCAGCAGCCCCGCCCCTTGGGACAGCGAGAGCTCCTACGAGCAGTACTTC,CASSPAPWDSESSYEQYF
TRBV3-1,few,15,TRBJ2-3,TRBD2,TGTGCCAGCAGCCAAGTTAGTGGGGGGGCAGATACGCAGTATTTT,CASSQVSGGADTQYF
TRBV4-3,-,16,TRBJ1-5,-,TGCGCCAGCAGCCAAGATCTGGTGGGGAACAATCAGCCCCAGCATTTT,CASSQDLVGNNQPQHF
TRBV2,-,14,TRBJ2-3,-,TGTGCCAGCAGTGGCAGGGGGGCCTCTTTTACGCAGTATTTT,CASSGRGASFTQYF
TRBV7-9,few,14,TRBJ2-1,-,TGTGCCAGCAGCCCGCCCCTTAGCGATGGTGAGCAGTTCTTC,CASSPPLSDGEQFF
TRBV27,-,17,TRBJ2-7,TRBD2,TGTGCCAGCAGAGGAGACAGCGGGAGTTTGAGCTCCTGCGAGCAGTACTTC,CASRGDSGSLSSCEQYF
TRBV5-6,few,12,TRBJ2-1,-,TGTGCCAGCAGCCAGGTCAACAATGAGCAGTTCTTC,CASSQVNNEQFF
TRBV9,many,17,TRBJ2-3,TRBD2,TGTGCCAGCAGCGGAGGACTAGCGGGGCCCCTCACAGATACGCAGTATTTT,CASSGGLAGPLTDTQYF
TRBV27,-,17,TRBJ2-3,-,TGTGCCAGCAGTTTAGTCGGGGAACCGGCTAGCATAGATACGCAGTATTTT,CASSLVGEPASIDTQYF
TRBV20-1,-,15,TRBJ2-3,-,TGCAGTGCCCGACTTGTACCGACTAGCACAGATACGCAGTATTTT,CSARLVPTSTDTQYF
TRBV5-6,few,13,TRBJ2-1,-,TGTGCCAGCAGCCCGACACCTTACAATGAGCAGTTCTTC,CASSPTPYNEQFF
TRBV15,-,17,TRBJ2-5,-,TGTGCCACCAGCAGAGATCGGTCTGGGCCTTTCGGGGAGACCCAGTACTTC,CATSRDRSGPFGETQYF
TRBV6-1,few,15,TRBJ2-7,TRBD1,TGTGCCAGCAGTGAAGGCCGACAGGGGGGCTACGAGCAGTACTTC,CASSEGRQGGYEQYF
TRBV12-3/TRBV12-4,-,15,TRBJ2-1,TRBD2,TGTGTCAGCAGCTCCCTAGCGGGGGAGGACAATGAGCAGTTCTTC,CVSSSLAGEDNEQFF
TRBV4-3,few,15,TRBJ2-7,TRBD1,TGCGCCAGCAGCCAAGATCGGGCAGGGGGCTACGAGCAGTACTTC,CASSQDRAGGYEQYF
TRBV19,-,13,TRBJ1-2,TRBD1,TGTGCCAGTAGCAACGGGACAGCTTATGGCTACACCTTC,CASSNGTAYGYTF
TRBV7-8,-,17,TRBJ2-3,-,TGTGCCAGCAGCTTATTATCTGGCGGGACTAGCACAGATACGCAGTATTTT,CASSLLSGGTSTDTQYF
TRBV30,many,13,TRBJ1-1,-,TGTGCCTGGAGTGTAGGAGGGGGCACTGAAGCTTTCTTT,CAWSVGGGTEAFF
TRBV12-3/TRBV12-4,-,14,TRBJ2-1,-,TGTGCCAGCAGTTCCACCACAGAGATCAATGAGCAGTTCTTC,CASSSTTEINEQFF
TRBV20-1,-,15,TRBJ1-1,TRBD1,TGCAGTGCTAGCCTGACAGGGTCTCAGAACACTGAAGCTTTCTTT,CSASLTGSQNTEAFF
TRBV6-2/TRBV6-3,many,16,TRBJ1-5,-,TGTGCCAGCAGTTACGTATGGACACGACACAATCAGCCCCAGCATTTT,CASSYVWTRHNQPQHF
TRBV6-2/TRBV6-3,few,16,TRBJ1-4,-,TGTGCCAGCAGCTGGACAGCTAATGCAACTAATGAAAAACTGTTTTTT,CASSWTANATNEKLFF
TRBV12-3/TRBV12-4,-,16,TRBJ2-3,TRBD2,TGTGCCAGCCGCCCCGGACTAGCGGGGGCTGGGGATACGCAGTATTTT,CASRPGLAGAGDTQYF
TRBV6-4,few,16,TRBJ2-3,-,TGTGCCAGCAAGAAGGAGGCAGGTCTGGAAACAGATACGCAGTATTTT,CASKKEAGLETDTQYF
TRBV7-9,few,15,TRBJ2-7,-,TGTGCCAGCAGCTCCGATGGGGACTCCGTCTACGAGCAGTACTTC,CASSSDGDSVYEQYF
TRBV12-3/TRBV12-4,many,14,TRBJ2-7,TRBD2,TGTGCCAGCAGTTCAGGACTAGCGGAATACGAGCAGTACTTC,CASSSGLAEYEQYF
TRBV7-9,few,16,TRBJ2-7,-,TGTGCCAGCAGCCCCATCAACGCGGGGGCCTCCTACGAGCAGTACTTC,CASSPINAGASYEQYF
TRBV7-9,many,18,TRBJ2-5,TRBD1,TGTGCCAGCAACCCGTCCTGGGACAGGGGCACCGGCCAAGAGACCCAGTACTTC,CASNPSWDRGTGQETQYF
TRBV20-1,few,14,TRBJ2-7,TRBD2,TGCAGTGCGGGTTTAGCGGGAGAAGGGTACGAGCAGTACTTC,CSAGLAGEGYEQYF
TRBV12-5,many,16,TRBJ2-5,TRBD2,TGTGCTAGTGGTTTGTCCACGGGAGGGCCGGAAGAGACCCAGTACTTC,CASGLSTGGPEETQYF
TRBV9,-,14,TRBJ1-4,-,TGTGCCAGCAGCGTAGGCTTTGGAGGGGAAAAACTGTTTTTT,CASSVGFGGEKLFF
TRBV7-2,many,14,TRBJ2-5,-,TGTGCCAGCAGCTTAGTGACTAGCCAAGAGACCCAGTACTTC,CASSLVTSQETQYF
TRBV4-3,many,13,TRBJ1-1,-,TGCGCCAGCAGCCCGAATGCCCTCGCTGAAGCTTTCTTT,CASSPNALAEAFF
TRBV4-1,-,13,TRBJ2-1,-,TGCGCCAGCAGCCACCGACAGTACAATGAGCAGTTCTTC,CASSHRQYNEQFF
TRBV29-1,few,12,TRBJ2-7,TRBD2,TGCAGCGTTGTGGGGGGGTCCTACGAGCAGTACTTC,CSVVGGSYEQYF
TRBV27,-,14,TRBJ2-7,-,TGTGCCGGCAGTGCAGGGACTGAAGCCTACGAGCAGTACTTC,CAGSAGTEAYEQYF